The rows below give T cell receptor beta chains drawn from one sample of a study of blood T cells in healthy people across ages. TCRdb itself ran the 5' RACE reads through MiXCR, one entry per CDR3 protein. The sample records around 400,000 distinct CDR3 sequences, about 52% being singletons. The sample consisted of blood. These receptors originate from a man aged 55 to 70 in good health. Each CDR3 is given with its conserved first and last residue. Each record gives: D gene, V gene, clone size, J gene, CDR3 protein, CDR3 DNA. D genes are given only for firm matches. Part of the rows lack a size; the others show once, few, many or a class for expanded clones.

D gene: -
V gene: TRBV28
clone size: few
J gene: TRBJ2-3
CDR3 protein: CASSFTIAGGPTNTQYF
CDR3 DNA: TGTGCCAGCAGCTTTACCATTGCTGGAGGGCCAACGAATACGCAGTATTTT

D gene: -
V gene: TRBV21-1
clone size: -
J gene: TRBJ1-4
CDR3 protein: CASSKAFEGYEKLFF
CDR3 DNA: TGTGCCAGCAGCAAAGCGTTTGAAGGGTACGAAAAACTGTTTTTT

D gene: -
V gene: TRBV20-1
clone size: many
J gene: TRBJ2-7
CDR3 protein: CSARDVQKTYEQYF
CDR3 DNA: TGCAGTGCTAGAGATGTACAGAAAACCTACGAGCAGTACTTC

D gene: TRBD1
V gene: TRBV6-6
clone size: -
J gene: TRBJ2-7
CDR3 protein: CAGTGQASSYEQYF
CDR3 DNA: TGTGCCGGCACTGGACAGGCTTCCTCCTACGAGCAGTACTTC

D gene: TRBD2
V gene: TRBV11-2
clone size: few
J gene: TRBJ2-3
CDR3 protein: CASSFFSGGRSTDTQYF
CDR3 DNA: TGTGCCAGCAGCTTCTTTAGCGGGGGGCGTAGCACAGATACGCAGTATTTT

D gene: -
V gene: TRBV6-5
clone size: -
J gene: TRBJ2-1
CDR3 protein: CASSYVAASYNEQFF
CDR3 DNA: TGTGCCAGCAGTTACGTAGCGGCTTCCTACAATGAGCAGTTCTTC

D gene: -
V gene: TRBV21-1
clone size: -
J gene: TRBJ2-7
CDR3 protein: CASRGRQGVYEQYF
CDR3 DNA: TGTGCCAGCAGGGGACGGCAGGGAGTCTACGAGCAGTACTTC

D gene: -
V gene: TRBV21-1
clone size: -
J gene: TRBJ1-2
CDR3 protein: CASSKAEEDGYTF
CDR3 DNA: TGTGCCAGCAGCAAAGCTGAGGAGGATGGCTACACCTTC

D gene: -
V gene: TRBV7-9
clone size: -
J gene: TRBJ2-3
CDR3 protein: CASSFGYSTDTQYF
CDR3 DNA: TGTGCCAGCAGCTTCGGTTACAGCACAGATACGCAGTATTTT

D gene: -
V gene: TRBV20-1
clone size: -
J gene: TRBJ2-1
CDR3 protein: CSAGRLGSYNEQFF
CDR3 DNA: TGCAGTGCAGGGAGGCTGGGATCCTACAATGAGCAGTTCTTC

D gene: -
V gene: TRBV9
clone size: -
J gene: TRBJ2-5
CDR3 protein: CASSASWGETQYF
CDR3 DNA: TGTGCCAGCAGCGCCTCTTGGGGAGAGACCCAGTACTTC

D gene: -
V gene: TRBV10-3
clone size: -
J gene: TRBJ1-3
CDR3 protein: CAISPQGNTIYF
CDR3 DNA: TGTGCCATCAGCCCACAAGGAAACACCATATATTTT

D gene: -
V gene: TRBV5-1
clone size: -
J gene: TRBJ2-7
CDR3 protein: CASSLGSAGGVNEQYF
CDR3 DNA: TGCGCCAGCAGTTTGGGATCCGCTGGAGGGGTGAACGAGCAGTACTTC

D gene: -
V gene: TRBV11-2
clone size: once
J gene: TRBJ1-1
CDR3 protein: CASSLVGQAGSTEAFF
CDR3 DNA: TGTGCCAGCAGCTTAGTTGGGCAGGCCGGGAGCACTGAAGCTTTCTTT

D gene: TRBD1
V gene: TRBV6-2/TRBV6-3
clone size: -
J gene: TRBJ2-7
CDR3 protein: CASTEQGFSYEQYF
CDR3 DNA: TGTGCCAGCACTGAACAGGGGTTCTCCTACGAGCAGTACTTC

D gene: -
V gene: TRBV10-3
clone size: -
J gene: TRBJ1-2
CDR3 protein: CATSESGDGYTF
CDR3 DNA: TGTGCCACCAGTGAGTCGGGAGATGGCTACACCTTC

D gene: TRBD2
V gene: TRBV7-2
clone size: -
J gene: TRBJ2-1
CDR3 protein: CASSLRFGRPNNEQFF
CDR3 DNA: TGTGCCAGCAGCTTACGTTTCGGGAGGCCGAACAATGAGCAGTTCTTC

D gene: -
V gene: TRBV29-1
clone size: -
J gene: TRBJ1-1
CDR3 protein: CSVGSGRGPGTEAFF
CDR3 DNA: TGCAGCGTTGGGTCAGGCAGGGGCCCGGGCACTGAAGCTTTCTTT

D gene: TRBD1
V gene: TRBV27
clone size: once
J gene: TRBJ1-4
CDR3 protein: CASSGIDRGREKLFF
CDR3 DNA: TGTGCCAGCAGTGGGATAGACAGGGGAAGGGAAAAACTGTTTTTT

D gene: -
V gene: TRBV6-2/TRBV6-3
clone size: -
J gene: TRBJ2-4
CDR3 protein: CASSPGRLAKNIQYF
CDR3 DNA: TGTGCCAGCAGCCCCGGACGGTTAGCCAAAAACATTCAGTACTTC

D gene: -
V gene: TRBV7-9
clone size: -
J gene: TRBJ2-5
CDR3 protein: CASSLWFQDEQYF
CDR3 DNA: TGTGCCAGCAGCTTATGGTTCCAGGATGAGCAGTACTTC

D gene: TRBD1
V gene: TRBV6-1
clone size: few
J gene: TRBJ1-2
CDR3 protein: CASSTGQGWGYTF
CDR3 DNA: TGTGCCAGCAGTACCGGACAGGGATGGGGCTACACCTTC

D gene: TRBD2
V gene: TRBV7-2
clone size: -
J gene: TRBJ2-1
CDR3 protein: CASRKTGGRYNEQFF
CDR3 DNA: TGTGCCAGCAGGAAAACGGGGGGGCGCTACAATGAGCAGTTCTTC

D gene: -
V gene: TRBV12-3/TRBV12-4
clone size: many
J gene: TRBJ2-5
CDR3 protein: CASSLRRVGTGQETQYF
CDR3 DNA: TGTGCCAGCAGTTTAAGGAGGGTGGGGACTGGCCAAGAGACCCAGTACTTC

D gene: -
V gene: TRBV29-1
clone size: few
J gene: TRBJ2-1
CDR3 protein: CSGDIGYNEQFF
CDR3 DNA: TGCAGCGGGGACATTGGTTACAATGAGCAGTTCTTC

D gene: -
V gene: TRBV14
clone size: once
J gene: TRBJ2-7
CDR3 protein: CASSQQGFYEQYF
CDR3 DNA: TGTGCCAGCAGCCAGCAGGGTTTCTACGAGCAGTACTTC

D gene: TRBD1
V gene: TRBV20-1
clone size: -
J gene: TRBJ1-1
CDR3 protein: CSARPGTVNTEAFF
CDR3 DNA: TGCAGTGCTAGACCCGGGACAGTGAACACTGAAGCTTTCTTT

D gene: TRBD1
V gene: TRBV29-1
clone size: -
J gene: TRBJ1-2
CDR3 protein: CSVIGDGTANYGYTF
CDR3 DNA: TGCAGCGTCATCGGAGATGGGACAGCTAACTATGGCTACACCTTC

D gene: -
V gene: TRBV7-2
clone size: -
J gene: TRBJ2-5
CDR3 protein: CASSFPGRFTGQYF
CDR3 DNA: TGTGCCAGCAGCTTCCCTGGACGGTTTACGGGGCAGTACTTC

D gene: -
V gene: TRBV5-1
clone size: -
J gene: TRBJ2-5
CDR3 protein: CASSPNAGDGETQYF
CDR3 DNA: TGCGCCAGCAGCCCAAACGCTGGGGACGGGGAGACCCAGTACTTC

D gene: TRBD1
V gene: TRBV5-1
clone size: -
J gene: TRBJ1-1
CDR3 protein: CASSLQGANTEAFF
CDR3 DNA: TGCGCCAGCAGCTTACAGGGGGCGAACACTGAAGCTTTCTTT

D gene: TRBD2
V gene: TRBV6-5
clone size: -
J gene: TRBJ2-2
CDR3 protein: CASKTGGTTGELFF
CDR3 DNA: TGTGCCAGCAAGACGGGAGGGACCACCGGGGAGCTGTTTTTT

D gene: TRBD1
V gene: TRBV12-3/TRBV12-4
clone size: few
J gene: TRBJ2-7
CDR3 protein: CASSSDFGQGKGPSYEQYF
CDR3 DNA: TGTGCCAGCAGTTCTGACTTCGGACAGGGGAAGGGACCTTCCTACGAGCAGTACTTC

D gene: -
V gene: TRBV28
clone size: -
J gene: TRBJ1-5
CDR3 protein: CASKRGQEQPQHF
CDR3 DNA: TGTGCCAGCAAACGAGGGCAGGAGCAGCCCCAGCATTTT

D gene: -
V gene: TRBV12-3/TRBV12-4
clone size: many
J gene: TRBJ1-2
CDR3 protein: CASSRTTAANYGYTF
CDR3 DNA: TGTGCCAGCAGTAGGACGACAGCCGCTAACTATGGCTACACCTTC

D gene: TRBD1
V gene: TRBV30
clone size: -
J gene: TRBJ2-5
CDR3 protein: CAWSPGTGLKQYF
CDR3 DNA: TGTGCCTGGAGTCCCGGGACAGGGTTGAAGCAGTACTTC

D gene: TRBD1
V gene: TRBV20-1
clone size: -
J gene: TRBJ2-3
CDR3 protein: CSARGPASTDTQYF
CDR3 DNA: TGCAGTGCCAGGGGGCCAGCTAGCACAGATACGCAGTATTTT

D gene: -
V gene: TRBV24-1
clone size: -
J gene: TRBJ2-1
CDR3 protein: CATSDGDLIAETQFF
CDR3 DNA: TGTGCCACCAGCGATGGGGACCTTATTGCAGAGACCCAGTTCTTC

D gene: -
V gene: TRBV20-1
clone size: -
J gene: TRBJ2-3
CDR3 protein: CSASLGGQVDTQYF
CDR3 DNA: TGCAGTGCTAGTCTGGGGGGCCAGGTAGATACGCAGTATTTT

D gene: -
V gene: TRBV7-2
clone size: few
J gene: TRBJ2-5
CDR3 protein: CASSPHPIALQETQYF
CDR3 DNA: TGTGCCAGCAGCCCCCACCCCATAGCGCTTCAAGAGACCCAGTACTTC

D gene: TRBD1
V gene: TRBV7-9
clone size: -
J gene: TRBJ2-5
CDR3 protein: CASSLGQGAQETQYF
CDR3 DNA: TGCGCCAGCAGCTTGGGACAGGGGGCCCAAGAGACCCAGTACTTC

D gene: TRBD1
V gene: TRBV6-5
clone size: few
J gene: TRBJ2-1
CDR3 protein: CASSYFARTGAEQFF
CDR3 DNA: TGTGCCAGCAGTTACTTTGCCAGGACAGGAGCAGAGCAGTTCTTC

D gene: -
V gene: TRBV20-1
clone size: -
J gene: TRBJ2-3
CDR3 protein: CSAIDRSSPSTDTQYF
CDR3 DNA: TGTAGTGCGATCGACAGAAGCTCACCTAGCACAGATACGCAGTATTTT

D gene: TRBD2
V gene: TRBV20-1
clone size: -
J gene: TRBJ2-7
CDR3 protein: CSAVPSGRAAYFAEQYF
CDR3 DNA: TGCAGTGCCGTGCCTAGCGGGCGGGCCGCGTATTTTGCCGAGCAGTACTTC

D gene: -
V gene: TRBV4-3
clone size: -
J gene: TRBJ1-1
CDR3 protein: CASGQDLLTQNTEAFF
CDR3 DNA: TGCGCCAGCGGCCAAGATCTACTCACTCAGAACACTGAAGCTTTCTTT

D gene: -
V gene: TRBV20-1
clone size: -
J gene: TRBJ2-7
CDR3 protein: CSARRGTTYEQYF
CDR3 DNA: TGCAGTGCTAGACGGGGGACAACCTACGAGCAGTACTTC

D gene: -
V gene: TRBV7-9
clone size: -
J gene: TRBJ2-5
CDR3 protein: CASSFWAPPRQETQYF
CDR3 DNA: TGTGCCAGCAGCTTTTGGGCCCCCCCCAGACAAGAGACCCAGTACTTC

D gene: -
V gene: TRBV20-1
clone size: -
J gene: TRBJ2-1
CDR3 protein: CSATGSGPSYNEQFF
CDR3 DNA: TGCAGTGCTACAGGTAGCGGACCCTCCTACAATGAGCAGTTCTTC

D gene: -
V gene: TRBV29-1
clone size: few
J gene: TRBJ1-1
CDR3 protein: CSARSGGWDTEAFF
CDR3 DNA: TGCAGCGCCCGAAGCGGGGGTTGGGACACTGAAGCTTTCTTT

D gene: TRBD1
V gene: TRBV28
clone size: -
J gene: TRBJ2-7
CDR3 protein: CASSRFGTGSYEQYF
CDR3 DNA: TGTGCCAGCAGCCGCTTCGGGACAGGGTCCTACGAGCAGTACTTC

D gene: -
V gene: TRBV20-1
clone size: -
J gene: TRBJ1-2
CDR3 protein: CSAQVGITNYGYTF
CDR3 DNA: TGCAGTGCTCAAGTGGGGATCACTAACTATGGCTACACCTTC

D gene: -
V gene: TRBV30
clone size: -
J gene: TRBJ2-3
CDR3 protein: CAWSVAARAQYF
CDR3 DNA: TGTGCCTGGAGTGTAGCAGCCCGGGCGCAGTATTTT